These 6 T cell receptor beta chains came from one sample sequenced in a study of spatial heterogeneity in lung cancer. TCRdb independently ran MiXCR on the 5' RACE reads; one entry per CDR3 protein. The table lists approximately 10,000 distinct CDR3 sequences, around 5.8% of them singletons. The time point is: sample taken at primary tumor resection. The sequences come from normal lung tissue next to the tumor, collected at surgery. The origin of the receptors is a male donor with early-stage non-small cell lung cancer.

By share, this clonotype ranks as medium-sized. The CDR3 loop is CASNLAGGRNEQFF. The CDR3 coding sequence is TGTGCCAGCAACCTAGCGGGGGGGCGCAATGAGCAGTTCTTC. This chain links TRBV9 with TRBJ2-1; 12 bases map to TRBD2. Germline CDR1 and CDR2: SGDLS and YYNGEE. This CDR3 region has 14 residues. The V gene end was trimmed by 6 bases and the J gene end by 6 bases; junction bases not matched to a gene: 4.

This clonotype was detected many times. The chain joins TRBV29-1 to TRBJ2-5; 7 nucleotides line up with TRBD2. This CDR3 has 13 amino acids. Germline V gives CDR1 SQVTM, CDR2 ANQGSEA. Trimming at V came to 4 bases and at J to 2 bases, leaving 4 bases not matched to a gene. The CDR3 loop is CSVGGGAQETQYF. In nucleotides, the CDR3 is TGCAGCGTTGGCGGGGGAGCTCAAGAGACCCAGTACTTC. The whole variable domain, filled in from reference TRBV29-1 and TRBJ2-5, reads SAVISQKPSRDICQRGTSLTIQCQVDSQVTMMFWYRQQPGQSLTLIATANQGSEATYESGFVIDKFPISRPNLTFSTLTVSNMSPEDSSIYLCSVGGGAQETQYFGPGTRLLVL.

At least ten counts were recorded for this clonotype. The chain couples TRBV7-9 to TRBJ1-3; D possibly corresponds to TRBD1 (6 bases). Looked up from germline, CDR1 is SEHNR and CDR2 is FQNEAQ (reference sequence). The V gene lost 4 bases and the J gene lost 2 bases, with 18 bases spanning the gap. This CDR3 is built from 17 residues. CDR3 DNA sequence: TGTGCCAGCAGCTCGTTAACAGGGATAAGGGCTGGAAACACCATATATTTT. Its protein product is CASSSLTGIRAGNTIYF.

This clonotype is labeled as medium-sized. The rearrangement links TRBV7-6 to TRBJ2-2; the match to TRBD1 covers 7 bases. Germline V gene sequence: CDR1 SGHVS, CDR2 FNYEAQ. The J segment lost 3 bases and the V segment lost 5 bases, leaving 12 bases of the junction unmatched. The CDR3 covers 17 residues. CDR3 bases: TGTGCCAGCAGCAATCCCCGGGAAGGGGGCTACACCGGGGAGCTGTTTTTT. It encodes CASSNPREGGYTGELFF. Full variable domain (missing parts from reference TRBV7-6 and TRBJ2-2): GAGVSQSPRYKVTKRGQDVALRCDPISGHVSLYWYRQALGQGPEFLTYFNYEAQQDKSGLPNDRFSAERPEGSISTLTIQRTEQRDSAMYRCASSNPREGGYTGELFFGEGSRLTVL.

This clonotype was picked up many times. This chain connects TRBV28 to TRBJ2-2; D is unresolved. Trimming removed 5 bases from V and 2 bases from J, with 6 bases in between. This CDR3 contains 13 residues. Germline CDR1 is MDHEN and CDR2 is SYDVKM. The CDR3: CASSPINTGELFF. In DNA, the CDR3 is TGTGCCAGCAGTCCGATCAACACCGGGGAGCTGTTTTTT.

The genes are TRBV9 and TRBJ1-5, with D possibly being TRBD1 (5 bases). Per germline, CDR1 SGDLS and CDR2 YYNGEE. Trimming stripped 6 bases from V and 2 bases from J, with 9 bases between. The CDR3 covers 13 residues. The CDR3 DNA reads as TGTGCCAGCATCCGCAGGGGCAATCAGCCCCAGCATTTT. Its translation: CASIRRGNQPQHF.